A single sample is the source of the 20 T cell receptor beta chains below, sequenced in a study of blood T cells in healthy people across ages (dated by TCRdb to the mid-2010s). Libraries were built with 5' RACE. Sequencing relied on an Illumina HiSeq 2500. A second PCR of about 7 to 12 cycles was run with a J-beta primer mix and a sample-barcoded 5' primer. In TCRdb, the public reads were trimmed at Q25 with fastp and aligned with MiXCR, with productive beta chains retained. Entries are consolidated by CDR3 protein sequence, retaining the most common genes and DNA. In this sample the table shows some 1.5 million distinct CDR3 sequences, roughly 27% of which occur a single time. Together, the top ten hold 7.7% of the sample. The specimen was blood. Every receptor here comes from a woman aged 25 to 39 in good health.

This clonotype was picked up a small number of times. The rearrangement uses TRBV11-2 and TRBJ2-7; D is undetermined. This CDR3 has 15 amino acids. V lost 1 base and J lost 4, with 14 bases in between. The V gene's germline CDR1 is SGHAT and CDR2 FQNNGV. The CDR3 spells CASSLVTGIDYEQYF. Written as DNA, the CDR3 is TGTGCCAGCAGCTTAGTTACTGGGATTGATTACGAGCAGTACTTC.

In regard to this clonotype: This may be a read error: a much more frequent sequence differs by one nucleotide. The V and J genes are TRBV12-3 or TRBV12-4 and TRBJ2-7; 8 bases agree with TRBD2. CDR3 size: 15 residues. The CDR3 DNA follows: TGTGCCTGCAGTTGGGGCGGGAGGTCCTCCTACGAGCAGTACTTC. It translates to CACSWGGRSSYEQYF.

The sample holds a few counts of this clonotype. The J gene is TRBJ2-1, the V gene TRBV2; 9 nucleotides line up with TRBD2. The germline V gene has CDR1 SNHLY and CDR2 FYNNEI. J lost 8 bases, V lost 1 base, and 3 bases had no gene match. This CDR3 is 14 amino acids long. The CDR3 nucleotides are TGTGCCAGCAGTGAAGGGCGGGGGGGCTATGAGCAGTTCTTC. Protein product: CASSEGRGGYEQFF. Supplemented by reference TRBV2 and TRBJ2-1, the full variable domain reads EPEVTQTPSHQVTQMGQEVILRCVPISNHLYFYWYRQILGQKVEFLVSFYNNEISEKSEIFDDQFSVERPDGSNFTLKIRSTKLEDSAMYFCASSEGRGGYEQFFGPGTRLTVL.

A word on this clonotype: A much larger clone is a single base away; this may be a read error. The chain carries TRBV10-3 and TRBJ1-2, with D perhaps TRBD1 (6 bases). CDR3 size: 12 residues. CDR1 is ENHRY, CDR2 SYGVKD, per germline. The DNA of the CDR3 is TGTACCACAAGGACAGTCAACTATGGCTACACCTTC. It encodes CTTRTVNYGYTF.

The V call is TRBV7-2, the J call TRBJ2-1; 9 nucleotides line up with TRBD2. Per the germline V gene, CDR1 is SGHTA and CDR2 is FQGNSA. The CDR3 spans 16 residues. Unmatched junction bases numbered 11, after V lost 1 base and J lost 10 bases. In DNA, the CDR3 is TGTGCCAGCAGCTTAGTATCCCAGCGGGAGGTTCGCGAGCAGTTCTTC. Translating it yields CASSLVSQREVREQFF.

This clonotype was counted only a few times. V usage is TRBV7-2 and J usage is TRBJ1-2; D gene uncertain. There are 16 residues in the CDR3. Germline values: CDR1 SGHTA, CDR2 FQGNSA. Trimming shortened V by 3 bases and J by 0 bases, and 14 bases separated the two germline ends. CDR3 DNA sequence: TGTGCCAGCAGCTTGGGCGATGGTAGATCTAACTATGGCTACACCTTC. Amino acid sequence: CASSLGDGRSNYGYTF.

The sample holds a few counts of this clonotype. The chain joins TRBV9 to TRBJ2-1; maybe TRBD1 (7 bases). Deletions cut 1 base from V and 8 bases from J, with 22 bases between. This CDR3 region has 17 residues. Germline CDR1 and CDR2: SGDLS and YYNGEE. The CDR3 here is CASSVRSGGGIGDEQFF. CDR3 DNA sequence: TGTGCCAGCAGCGTACGCTCAGGGGGAGGCATCGGGGATGAGCAGTTCTTC. Combining the CDR3 with reference TRBV9 and TRBJ2-1 gives the whole variable domain DSGVTQTPKHLITATGQRVTLRCSPRSGDLSVYWYQQSLDQGLQFLIQYYNGEERAKGNILERFSAQQFPDLHSELNLSSLELGDSALYFCASSVRSGGGIGDEQFFGPGTRLTVL.

The CDR3 sequence: CASSSYQDRHYGYTF. Written as DNA, the CDR3 is TGTGCCAGCAGCTCGTACCAGGACAGGCACTATGGCTACACCTTC. V gene TRBV6-2 or TRBV6-3 combines with J gene TRBJ1-2; 7 bases match TRBD1. This CDR3 has 15 residues. V was clipped by 6 bases and J by 3 bases; unmatched bases: 10. Germline V gives CDR1 MNHEY, CDR2 SVGEGT.

This clonotype has just a few counts. The CDR3 DNA sequence: TGCAGTGCTAGAGATCCCCAGCGGATTACAGATACGCAGTATTTT. Translation: CSARDPQRITDTQYF. The gene calls are TRBV20-1 and TRBJ2-3; TRBD2 might be the D (5 bases). Germline loops: CDR1 DFQATT, CDR2 SNEGSKA (reference sequence). This CDR3 spans 15 amino acids. The V and J ends lost 0 bases and 3 bases respectively, with 13 bases between them.

The rearrangement links TRBV5-6 to TRBJ1-5; weak D call: TRBD1 (6 bases). CDR3 length: 16 amino acids. CDR1 and CDR2 (germline): SGHDT, YYEEEE. V lost 2 bases, J lost 1 base, and 13 bases lay in between. The CDR3 DNA sequence: TGTGCCAGCAGCTTATGGGTGGGGGCGAGCAATCAGCCCCAGCATTTT. Amino acid sequence: CASSLWVGASNQPQHF.

This clonotype has at least ten counts. The chain links TRBV4-2 to TRBJ1-2, with a weak D call TRBD1 (5 bases). The CDR3 runs to 13 residues. Trimming removed 8 bases from V and 4 bases from J, with 14 bases in between. Germline V lookup: CDR1 LGHNA, CDR2 YNFKEQ. The CDR3 DNA reads TGTGCCAGCCTAGAGGGCAGGGCCTATGGCTACACCTTC. Its translation is CASLEGRAYGYTF.

V usage is TRBV4-1 and J usage is TRBJ1-5; D might be TRBD1 (5 bases). V was trimmed by 0 bases and J by 1 base, leaving 16 bases between them. This CDR3 is 18 amino acids long. CDR1 and CDR2 (germline): MGHRA, YSYEKL. The DNA for the CDR3 is TGCGCCAGCAGCCAAGACATGGGACGGTTTGAGAGCAATCAGCCCCAGCATTTT. Its translation is CASSQDMGRFESNQPQHF.

This clonotype occurred a few times. The CDR3 here is CATRGSFDQPQHF. As DNA, the CDR3 is TGTGCCACCCGGGGGTCGTTTGATCAGCCCCAGCATTTT. The chain is built from TRBV10-3 and TRBJ1-5; possible D gene TRBD1, 5 bases. Germline CDR1 and CDR2: ENHRY and SYGVKD. The CDR3 spans 13 residues. With 10 bases removed from V and 5 bases from J, the gap between germline ends came to 15 bases.

This clonotype was found a few times. This sequence joins TRBV11-2 and TRBJ2-5, with a possible D match to TRBD2 (5 bases). V lost 5 bases, J lost 1 base, and 11 bases lay in between. The CDR3 loop spans 14 amino acids. Germline lookup yields CDR1 SGHAT and CDR2 FQNNGV. CDR3 loop: CASSPPRGQETQYF. The CDR3 bases are TGTGCCAGCAGCCCACCCCGGGGCCAAGAGACCCAGTACTTC.

V is TRBV9 and J is TRBJ1-6; D perhaps matches TRBD1 (6 bases). CDR3 length: 18 residues. Germline CDR1 and CDR2: SGDLS and YYNGEE. V dropped 3 bases and J dropped 4 bases, with 20 bases sitting between them. CDR3 bases: TGTGCCAGCAGCGAACAGGGAGGCGTGGGAGAATATAATTCACCCCTCCACTTT. Its protein is CASSEQGGVGEYNSPLHF.

With respect to this clonotype: A read error is possible here, since a much larger clone lies one base away. The chain has TRBV6-1 and TRBJ2-7; weak D call: TRBD1 (6 bases). Germline assignment: CDR1 MNHNS and CDR2 SASEGT. The CDR3 totals 13 residues. V gave up 6 bases and J gave up 12 bases, with 21 bases separating them. The CDR3 nucleotides read TGTGCCAGCAGCCCGGACAGAAAAAACATTCGGTACTTC. Amino acid sequence: CASSPDRKNIRYF.

This clonotype has only a few counts. V usage is TRBV12-3 or TRBV12-4 and J usage is TRBJ2-7; 9 bases line up with TRBD2. CDR3 length: 20 residues. The junction had 20 bases not matched to a gene; V was cut back by 0 bases and J by 5 bases. The CDR3 sequence is CASSLATRGIRLAGRNEQYF. The CDR3 nucleotides are TGTGCCAGCAGTTTAGCAACAAGGGGGATCAGGCTAGCGGGACGCAACGAGCAGTACTTC.

This clonotype was found many times. The chain couples TRBV24-1 to TRBJ1-2; the D is unclear. The CDR3 has 12 amino acids. CDR1 and CDR2 from the germline V gene are KGHDR and SFDVKD. Trimming took off 9 bases at V and 8 bases at J, with 15 bases between the two ends. The CDR3 loop reads CATSAQVGGYTF. The CDR3 DNA follows: TGTGCCACCTCAGCCCAGGTCGGAGGCTACACCTTC.

This clonotype was counted at least ten times. The chain couples TRBV4-1 to TRBJ2-1, with D possibly being TRBD1 or TRBD2 (5 bases each). Germline loops: CDR1 MGHRA, CDR2 YSYEKL. CDR3 length equals 13 residues. Trimming cost V 1 base and J 10 bases, with 11 bases left between them. The CDR3 DNA is TGCGCCAGCAGCCAAGCCTTGGGGGTCGAGCAGTTCTTC. Its translation: CASSQALGVEQFF.

This clonotype was detected a few times. V is TRBV6-5 and J is TRBJ2-7, with D possibly being TRBD1 or TRBD2 (5 bases each). Germline V CDR1 and CDR2: MNHEY, SVGAGI. The CDR3 spans 14 residues. The V end lost 6 bases, the J end lost 11 bases, and 23 bases lay between the germline ends. CDR3 nucleotide sequence: TGTGCCAGCAGGACTGGGACGGTGGTCGAGTATGAGTACTTC. It specifies CASRTGTVVEYEYF.